This T cell receptor (beta chain) is from a study of T cell responses to AZD1222 COVID-19 vaccine. Study-wide background: It was second doses at about 4 or about 12 weeks that were pooled. The study, taken as a whole, reports: Once two AZD1222 doses were given, Spike-specific TCR breadth and depth went up. The donors showed a predominance of white British ancestry and of females, with possible underestimation of clonal diversity. It was only after the peak T cell response that any repertoires were sampled.

This clone is a singleton in its sample. Its specificity is not known. Generated by immunoSEQ multiplex PCR, the TCRdb table keeps only in-frame clones and is missing some. The sample comprises about 130,000 clones, under 90% of which are singletons, and 20% to 25% rests with the top ten. The sequence was collected from an adult in good health. The sample was peripheral blood, taken on day 0 of AZD1222 vaccination.

CDR3 loop: CASSPGLAGEYEQYF. The CDR3 DNA sequence: TGTGCCAGCTCACCGGGACTAGCGGGGGAATACGAGCAGTACTTC. The genes are TRBV18 and TRBJ2-7, with 14 bases aligning to TRBD2. Germline CDR1 is KGHSH and CDR2 is LQKENI. V trimming: 3 bases; J trimming: 4 bases; junction bases outside the gene matches: 2. This CDR3 is built from 15 residues. Filled out from reference TRBV18 and TRBJ2-7, the complete variable domain reads NAGVMQNPRHLVRRRGQEARLRCSPMKGHSHVYWYRQLPEEGLKFMVYLQKENIIDESGMPKERFSAEFPKEGPSILRIQQVVRGDSAAYFCASSPGLAGEYEQYFGPGTRLTVT.